One sample yielded the 26 T cell receptor beta chains listed below, sequenced in a study of shared clonotypes between healthy human individuals. Repertoires were generated with immunoSEQ multiplex PCR, while TCRdb's copy carries only in-frame clones and drops some. The sample records under 700,000 clones, about 95% being singletons. Naive CD8 populations comprised CD45RO-negative cells positively selected for CCR7, excluding terminally differentiated effector memory CD45RA+ cells. Sequencing was done on a sample of naive CD8+ T cells sorted from blood. Receptors originate from a woman aged 25 to 39 in good health.

The chain employs TRBV7-9 and TRBJ2-1; D ambiguous. Between the trimmed V and J ends, which lost 5 bases and 0 bases, there was a span of 11 bases. CDR1 and CDR2 from the germline V gene are SEHNR and FQNEAQ (reference sequence). The CDR3 loop spans 15 amino acids. The CDR3 DNA follows: TGTGCCAGCAGCAAGGACCAATTCTCCTACAATGAGCAGTTCTTC. Translated, it gives CASSKDQFSYNEQFF.

The V and J genes are TRBV6-6 and TRBJ1-2; unclear D gene. The length of the CDR3 is 14 residues. V lost 2 bases and J lost 3, with 10 bases in between. CDR1 is MNHNY, CDR2 SVGAGI, per germline (reference sequence). The CDR3 sequence is CASSYESGDYGYTF. The CDR3, as DNA: TGTGCCAGCAGTTACGAGTCAGGAGACTATGGCTACACCTTC.

This clone appeared once. This sequence joins TRBV5-5 and TRBJ1-4, with D perhaps matching TRBD1 (5 bases). CDR3 length equals 13 residues. The germline CDR1 and CDR2 sequences are SGHKS and YYEKEE (reference sequence). V was cut by 5 bases and J by 8 bases, with 13 bases left in between. The CDR3 loop is CASRGGLDEKLFF. The CDR3 bases are TGTGCCAGCAGGGGGGGATTGGACGAAAAACTGTTTTTT.

The rearrangement uses TRBV27 and TRBJ1-1; weak D call: TRBD1 (5 bases). Trimming stripped 4 bases from V and 0 bases from J, with 15 bases between. The CDR3 totals 16 residues. The germline V gene has CDR1 MNHEY and CDR2 SMNVEV (reference sequence). Written as DNA, the CDR3 is TGTGCCAGCAGTTCAAGGGGTGGGGGTATGAACACTGAAGCTTTCTTT. This translates into CASSSRGGGMNTEAFF.

The rearrangement joins TRBV11-2 to TRBJ1-3; D ambiguous. CDR3 size: 17 residues. The V and J ends lost 5 bases and 0 bases respectively, with 17 bases between them. Germline lookup yields CDR1 SGHAT and CDR2 FQNNGV. In DNA, the CDR3 is TGTGCCAGCAGCCACCCGGGAAGGGCGGCCTCTGGAAACACCATATATTTT. Its protein product is CASSHPGRAASGNTIYF.

The rearrangement joins TRBV2 to TRBJ2-1, with 9 nucleotides matching TRBD1. The CDR3 spans 16 residues. Germline lookup yields CDR1 SNHLY and CDR2 FYNNEI. After removal of 2 bases from V and 6 bases from J, the junction contained 8 bases not matched to a gene. The CDR3 DNA is TGTGCCAGCAGTGAACCGCGGGACAGGGACATCAATGAGCAGTTCTTC. Translation: CASSEPRDRDINEQFF.

J is TRBJ2-5 and V is TRBV28; the match to TRBD2 covers 12 bases. This CDR3 comprises 16 residues. Germline V gene data show CDR1 as MDHEN and CDR2 as SYDVKM. V was clipped by 6 bases and J by 1 base; unmatched bases: 6. The CDR3 sequence: CASRETSGSLQETQYF. The CDR3 region has the DNA TGTGCCAGCAGGGAGACTAGCGGGAGTCTCCAAGAGACCCAGTACTTC.

This chain connects TRBV28 to TRBJ1-3; unclear D gene. With 1 base removed from V and 4 bases from J, the gap between germline ends came to 23 bases. This CDR3 has 19 amino acids. Germline-derived CDR1 and CDR2 are MDHEN and SYDVKM. This chain's CDR3 is CASSLLPAAEVTGGNTIYF. CDR3 bases: TGTGCCAGCAGTTTATTGCCGGCTGCGGAGGTCACGGGAGGAAACACCATATATTTT.

The gene calls are TRBV27 and TRBJ2-7; TRBD1 might be the D (6 bases). V lost 3 bases and J 7 bases, leaving 13 bases between the germline ends. CDR3 size: 13 residues. CDR1 is MNHEY, CDR2 SMNVEV, per germline (reference sequence). The CDR3 protein is CASSFGRGWEQYF. Here the CDR3 DNA reads TGTGCCAGCAGTTTTGGCAGGGGTTGGGAGCAGTACTTC.

The chain combines TRBV6-5 with TRBJ2-7; 7 bases match TRBD2. Trimming at V came to 5 bases and at J to 3 bases, leaving 4 bases not matched to a gene. Per the germline V gene, CDR1 is MNHEY and CDR2 is SVGAGI. CDR3 length: 13 residues. The CDR3 DNA sequence: TGTGCCAGCAGTCCCGGGACTAACTACGAGCAGTACTTC. Translated: CASSPGTNYEQYF.

The chain joins TRBV4-1 to TRBJ2-5; 7 positions agree with TRBD1. Per the germline V gene, CDR1 is MGHRA and CDR2 is YSYEKL. The CDR3 loop spans 17 amino acids. The V and J ends lost 0 bases and 4 bases, in that order; junction bases with no gene match: 11. CDR3 sequence: CASSQELTGTEGETQYF. The CDR3 DNA sequence: TGCGCCAGCAGCCAAGAATTAACCGGGACAGAAGGAGAGACCCAGTACTTC.

The chain joins TRBV10-3 to TRBJ1-5; TRBD1 aligns across 7 bases. This CDR3 region has 15 residues. Unmatched junction bases numbered 9, after V lost 10 bases and J lost 0 bases. Germline CDR1 reads ENHRY; CDR2 reads SYGVKD. The CDR3 here is CASRSGQYSNQPQHF. CDR3 in DNA: TGTGCCAGCAGATCGGGACAGTATAGCAATCAGCCCCAGCATTTT.

The chain is built from TRBV11-2 and TRBJ2-3; TRBD2 matches 13 bases. The CDR3 sequence is 17 residues long. Looked up from germline, CDR1 is SGHAT and CDR2 is FQNNGV. J lost 5 bases, V lost 1 base, and 6 bases had no gene match. CDR3 coding DNA: TGTGCCAGCAGCTTAGCCCAAGGACTAGCGGGAGTAGATACGCAGTATTTT. Amino acids: CASSLAQGLAGVDTQYF. Complete variable domain (other parts from reference TRBV11-2 and TRBJ2-3): EAGVAQSPRYKIIEKRQSVAFWCNPISGHATLYWYQQILGQGPKLLIQFQNNGVVDDSQLPKDRFSAERLKGVDSTLKIQPAKLEDSAVYLCASSLAQGLAGVDTQYFGPGTRLTVL.

This clone came up once. The CDR3 DNA sequence: TGCGCCAGCAGCTCTGGACTAGCGGGAGTCGACAATGAGCAGTTCTTC. Amino acid sequence: CASSSGLAGVDNEQFF. The chain links TRBV5-1 to TRBJ2-1, with 13 bases matching TRBD2. The CDR3 covers 16 residues. V was pared by 3 bases and J by 5 bases, with 5 bases of the junction left unmatched. Germline CDR1 SGHRS, CDR2 YFSETQ.

V usage is TRBV7-9 and J usage is TRBJ2-1, with TRBD1 matching 11 bases. J was trimmed by 4 bases and V by 5 bases; bases with no gene match: 7. The CDR3 sequence is 16 residues long. CDR1 and CDR2 (germline): SEHNR, FQNEAQ (reference sequence). Written as DNA, the CDR3 is TGTGCCAGCAGCCCGCCGGGACAGGGGGATTACAATGAGCAGTTCTTC. Protein product: CASSPPGQGDYNEQFF.

J is TRBJ2-7 and V is TRBV5-6; TRBD1 might be the D (6 bases). The CDR3 length is 15 residues. Germline assignment: CDR1 SGHDT and CDR2 YYEEEE. V lost 1 base to trimming and J lost 7 bases, with 18 bases between them. The CDR3 coding sequence is TGTGCCAGCAGCTTGAACGGAAGGGGGTTTGTAGAGCAGTACTTC. Translated, it gives CASSLNGRGFVEQYF. The full variable domain, completed using reference TRBV5-6 and TRBJ2-7, is DAGVTQSPTHLIKTRGQQVTLRCSPKSGHDTVSWYQQALGQGPQFIFQYYEEEERQRGNFPDRFSGHQFPNYSSELNVNALLLGDSALYLCASSLNGRGFVEQYFGPGTRLTVT.

The V call is TRBV19, the J call TRBJ2-3, with D hard to call. The CDR3 totals 16 residues. V dropped 3 bases and J dropped 2 bases, with 15 bases sitting between them. Germline assignment: CDR1 LNHDA and CDR2 SQIVND (reference sequence). The CDR3 DNA reads TGTGCCAGTAGTATGGCGCAACATACGTACACAGATACGCAGTATTTT. This codes for CASSMAQHTYTDTQYF.

CDR3 bases: TGTGCCTGGTCACTAGGGATGGGAGTCCAAGAGACCCAGTACTTC. It specifies CAWSLGMGVQETQYF. V usage is TRBV30 and J usage is TRBJ2-5, with D perhaps matching TRBD2 (5 bases). Germline V lookup: CDR1 GTSNPN, CDR2 SVGIG (reference sequence). The CDR3 covers 15 residues. Trimming pared 5 bases from V and 1 base from J, leaving 17 bases between. Full variable domain (rest looked up from reference TRBV30 and TRBJ2-5): SQTIHQWPATLVQPVGSPLSLECTVEGTSNPNLYWYRQAAGRGLQLLFYSVGIGQISSEVPQNLSASRPQDRQFILSSKKLLLSDSGFYLCAWSLGMGVQETQYFGPGTRLLVL.

The CDR3 nucleotides are TGTGCCTACAGGCTTCATCCCGAGCAGTTCTTC. Protein: CAYRLHPEQFF. The chain couples TRBV21-1 to TRBJ2-1; TRBD1 is the table's D call and was not checked against the DNA. TRBV21-1 is flagged as a pseudogene. The CDR3 runs 11 residues.

The genes are TRBV28 and TRBJ2-7, with D hard to call. The CDR3 loop spans 15 amino acids. Per the germline V gene, CDR1 is MDHEN and CDR2 is SYDVKM. V shed 6 bases and J shed 0 bases, with 15 bases lying between them. In nucleotides, the CDR3 is TGTGCCAGCAGCCCCCGCGGCGGCAGCTCCTACGAGCAGTACTTC. Encoded protein: CASSPRGGSSYEQYF.

The J gene is TRBJ1-1, the V gene TRBV10-2; no clear D gene. Germline CDR1 and CDR2: WSHSY and SAAADI. The V end lost 4 bases, the J end lost 3 bases, and 3 bases lay between the germline ends. This CDR3 has 11 residues. The CDR3 coding sequence is TGCGCCAGCAGTGGGTACACTGAAGCTTTCTTT. It specifies CASSGYTEAFF.

The J gene is TRBJ2-7, the V gene TRBV15; no reliable D call. V lost 3 bases and J lost 3, with 9 bases in between. In germline, CDR1 is LNHNV, CDR2 YYDKDF (reference sequence). The CDR3 is 13 residues long. CDR3 in DNA: TGTGCCACCAGCAGCGATCTTGGCTACGAGCAGTACTTC. Protein product: CATSSDLGYEQYF. Full variable domain (outside the CDR3, taken from reference TRBV15 and TRBJ2-7): DAMVIQNPRYQVTQFGKPVTLSCSQTLNHNVMYWYQQKSSQAPKLLFHYYDKDFNNEADTPDNFQSRRPNTSFCFLDIRSPGLGDTAMYLCATSSDLGYEQYFGPGTRLTVT.

This clone was seen a single time. The sample carries other DNA sequences with the same CDR3. V is TRBV14 and J is TRBJ2-7; the D is unclear. CDR3 length equals 13 residues. The germline gives CDR1 SGHDN, CDR2 FVKESK. V gave up 1 base and J gave up 3 bases, with 7 bases separating them. The CDR3 region has the DNA TGTGCCAGCAGCCAAGTTAACAGCTACGAGCAGTACTTC. Its protein is CASSQVNSYEQYF.

This clone was recorded only once. The rearrangement joins TRBV10-1 to TRBJ2-7; D is uncertain. The CDR3 contains 13 residues. Germline CDR1 WNHNN, CDR2 SYGVQD (reference sequence). The V end was cut by 2 bases, the J end by 1 base, with 6 bases between. CDR3 nucleotides: TGCGCCAGCAGTGAGCCTCTATCCTACGAGCAGTACTTC. Translation gives CASSEPLSYEQYF.

The V and J genes are TRBV27 and TRBJ2-7; TRBD1 agrees at 11 bases. The CDR3 length is 13 residues. V was clipped by 4 bases and J by 7 bases; unmatched bases: 3. Per germline, CDR1 MNHEY and CDR2 SMNVEV (reference sequence). The CDR3 sequence is CASSWTGGKEQYF. The CDR3 coding sequence is TGTGCCAGCAGTTGGACAGGGGGCAAAGAGCAGTACTTC.

This clone was detected only once. The chain uses TRBV28 and TRBJ2-6; D is possibly TRBD2 (6 bases). The CDR3 runs 16 residues. Deletions cut 5 bases from V and 1 base from J, with 12 bases between. Germline CDR1 reads MDHEN; CDR2 reads SYDVKM. CDR3 DNA sequence: TGTGCCAGCAGTCTACCGGGGACTTCTGGGGCCAACGTCCTGACTTTC. Amino acid sequence: CASSLPGTSGANVLTF.